A single T cell receptor (beta chain) is shown here with its context. Its antigen target is currently unknown. The cohort consisted of 600 or so healthy bone marrow donors. Cohort members were all nominally healthy when sampled, although unrecorded immune exposures were likely present. The donor was CMV seronegative and was included in the group of a few hundred seronegative cohort members. A peripheral blood sample was collected from each donor, and TCR beta sequencing was performed on peripheral blood mononuclear cells. The Qiagen DNeasy Blood Extraction Kit was used to extract genomic DNA from the blood cell samples. Per the germline V gene (reference sequence), LNHNV is the CDR1 and YYDKDF is the CDR2. CDR3 length: 15 amino acids, cysteine to phenylalanine. CDR3 DNA is the only sequence kept; it has 45 bases, read in frame from the first base. Clipping removes 2 bases from V and 6 bases from J, with 8 as the unmatched junction base count.

This specimen belongs to a study of cytomegalovirus exposure and HLA in healthy donors (dated by TCRdb to 2016 to 2017). About the study as a whole: According to an earlier analysis of 550 to 700 of the donors, roughly 180 million T cells yielded 117 million unique TCR beta sequences and 250 to 350 Gb of sequence data. An early release covering roughly 640 HLA-typed donors comprised 250 to 350 gigabases of sequencing data and around 85 million unique TCR sequences. The genetic ancestry cluster associated with self-reported Caucasian donors included about 84% of the roughly 400 genotyped donors. The study aimed to test whether cataloging public T cell receptors could reveal signatures of past pathogen exposure. The T cell repertoires of several hundred subjects were profiled by immunosequencing and related to cytomegalovirus serostatus. A separate validation cohort of roughly 110 different subjects was used in addition to the roughly 670-subject first cohort. To predict cytomegalovirus infection status, the study combined high-throughput TCR immunosequencing, statistical association of individual TCRs with disease status, and machine learning. A later analysis re-analyzed previously published TCR beta repertoires from hundreds of donors and added high-resolution HLA genotyping to study TCR occurrence patterns. The later analysis used no new phenotypic data to find candidate immune exposures, relying instead on TCR beta sequences and their occurrence across donors. To decide whether each TCR beta V gene segment behaved as functional or pseudogenic, an earlier analysis of some 540 of the donors relied on high-throughput TCR beta sequencing. Donor age, sex, ethnicity and CMV serostatus were compiled alongside the repertoire data. In a later genetic analysis, genome-wide SNP genotypes for about 55% of the roughly 700 donors were used, and that subset was treated as a discovery cohort. Every discovery cohort repertoire had been produced on one sequencing platform. Class I and class II HLA loci were covered by the typing at four-digit resolution. Typing coverage differed by locus: A, B, C, DRB1 and DQB1 were typed in about 629-640 donors, DQA1 in roughly 500, DPA1 in 606, and DPB1 in just under 490. Roughly five DR-DQ haplotypes were treated as single units for association and clustering because of strong linkage in the cohort. Across some 400 genotyped donors of the cohort, an average of roughly 230,000 unique TCR beta nucleotide sequences per donor were sequenced, and 15% to 20% of those sequences were non-productive. The investigation overall reported the following: Sequencing depth was assumed to be roughly uniform across donors in the presence/absence analyses, though that assumption may not hold. Some IMGT-functional V segments, including TRBV6-2 and TRBV6-3, could not be told apart with the 87-base-pair reads, so those segments were excluded. A later analysis found that HLA-associated TCR beta chains were more clonally expanded and had lower generation probabilities than equally common non-associated chains. In an earlier analysis of under 600 of the donors, most TCR beta V segments were observed in productive rearrangements about 87% or about 30% of the time, broadly matching IMGT annotations. When HLA alleles, especially DR and DQ, strongly co-occurred, TCR associations were difficult to assign to individual alleles. The authors suggested that the approach could potentially be extended to other disease states and immunological phenotypes. The earlier analysis of some 560 of the donors excluded some 16 rarely observed V segments, including chromosome 9 orphons, because counts were too low. The cohort was sequenced for TCR beta chains only, and without alpha or paired-chain data the features that could be detected were limited. In a later genetic analysis, a missense DCLRE1C variant was associated with V-gene and J-gene trimming of TCR beta chains, and the association was replicated in an independent cohort. Most TCR sequences were observed very rarely across donors, whereas some public TCRs were present in many individuals. Compared with the roughly 600-donor mean, donors in an Asian-associated ancestry cluster had fewer N-insertions in productive TCRs, according to a later genetic analysis. For the cohort, immune exposure information was limited to CMV serostatus. A cluster of highly shared sequence variants was judged likely to be a technical artifact of the sequencing pipeline. Cytomegalovirus status was reported to be diagnosed by the classifier with high specificity and sensitivity in both the original and validation cohorts. In a later analysis, 16,951 TCR beta sequences were associated with specific HLA alleles at a false discovery rate of 0.05. In a later analysis, most CMV-associated TCR beta chains were found to appear HLA-restricted, with HLA associations seemingly driven largely by CMV exposure. Correlated functional status among segregating V segments might reflect linkage disequilibrium, but an unknown experimental factor could not be ruled out. In vitro tests confirmed that a few of the cytomegalovirus-associated TCR beta chains recognize cytomegalovirus antigens. A further reported finding was that TCR beta sequences accurately predicted the HLA-A and HLA-B alleles for most subjects in the first cohort. In the study, 164 TCR beta chains were listed as associated with cytomegalovirus. Because HLA typing was missing for some donors at each locus, association tests included only the typed subset. According to a later analysis, TCR association rates differed among HLA loci, with DRB1 alleles showing the most associated TCRs and HLA-C alleles showing the fewest. A later analysis reported that several top co-occurrence clusters appeared linked to parvovirus B19, influenza, CMV and Epstein-Barr virus.

Libraries came from the immunoSEQ multiplex PCR assay. The multiplex PCR relied on a mix of 60 forward primers for TCR Vbeta segments and 13 reverse primers for TCR Jbeta segments. Amplification of the CDR3 region of rearranged TCR beta genes was performed with a multiplex PCR assay on genomic DNA. Amplified TCR beta libraries were sequenced as 87-base-pair reads on the Illumina HiSeq System. As for the original processing: In a later analysis, around 80 million unique TCR beta chains were counted across the 650 to 700 repertoires, and approximately 11 million of these chains were shared by at least two donors. A nearest-neighbor algorithm error-corrected the raw reads and collapsed the reads into unique sequences, merging closely related sequences to remove PCR and sequencing errors. To assign V, D and J gene segments, CDR3 sequences were aligned to IMGT reference sequences. For a sequence to be retained, a match of at least six nucleotides to both a V gene segment and a J gene segment was required. Rearrangements were called productive when the CDR3 lacked stop codons and stayed in frame with V and J; all others were non-productive. Following IMGT convention, CDR3 was defined as the stretch from the second conserved V-encoded cysteine to the conserved J-encoded phenylalanine. Sequences without an unambiguous match to a single V gene segment were excluded from the earlier analysis of 450 to 650 of the donors. In an earlier analysis of 450 to 700 of the donors, V segments were called functional above 56.7% productive rearrangements and were called segregating when the between-donor standard deviation exceeded 5%. A statistical classification framework was developed to diagnose cytomegalovirus status using the catalog of TCR beta chain sequences. V and J gene assignment, in a later analysis, came from comparing TCR nucleotide sequences with IMGT/GENE-DB human TR gene sequences. Using the TCRdist pipeline, a later analysis assigned CDR3 sequences along with most-parsimonious VDJ recombination scenarios. In a later analysis, each TCR beta chain was defined by its CDR3 amino acid sequence together with its V-gene family, and reads lacking a unique V-gene family were excluded. As a way to deal with suspected cross-contamination and a sequencing artifact, a later analysis dropped 450 to 600 nucleotide sequences that were highly shared and had low generation probability. For each public chain, a later analysis derived a clonal expansion index from normalized ranks of inferred template counts within each repertoire. In a later analysis, generation probabilities were computed with a VDJ recombination model fitted to out-of-frame rearrangements, and the resulting probabilities were checked against IGoR. Hypergeometric tests were used in a later analysis to score TCR-TCR, TCR-HLA and TCR-CMV co-occurrence, with a repertoire-size bias correction applied to the TCR pairs. False discovery rates were estimated in a later analysis by permuting HLA or CMV assignments 20 times. In a later analysis, co-occurring TCRs were grouped using DBSCAN, and TCRdist sequence similarity was added for clustering within HLA-allele-positive subsets. Co-occurrence clustering excluded repertoires with fewer than 30,000 or more than 120,000 public chains, plus five with anomalous nucleotide sharing. TCRdb carries this immuneACCESS record with in-frame sequences only. Its versions omit some clonotypes, under half of them owing to an unresolved V gene in the studies checked, with the rest unexplained. V and J calls plus clone size are reproduced from that table; the DNA served to infer D and trimming. The table for this sample lists 150,000 to 200,000 clones. Roughly 2% of the sample goes to the ten largest clones.

This sequence was found in a man aged 25 to 45 in good health and CMV-seronegative. The sequenced sample was PBMCs. The V gene is TRBV15 and the J gene is TRBJ1-1; the central 8 bases match TRBD1. The CDR3 reads as follows: CATSRRQGLVAEAFF. The DNA sequence is as follows: TGTGCCACCAGCAGACGACAGGGGTTGGTCGCTGAAGCTTTCTTT.